The 23 T cell receptor beta chains below come from one sample, sequenced in a study of blood T cells in healthy people across ages. Primers used in a second PCR of roughly 6 to 12 cycles were a sample-barcoded 5' primer and a J-beta primer mix. TCRdb ran MiXCR on the 5' RACE reads and lists one entry per CDR3 protein. Of some 640,000 distinct CDR3 sequences listed, roughly 50% are singletons. Material: blood. The receptors were gathered from a woman in her fifties or sixties in good health.

This clonotype was detected only once. The V and J genes are TRBV21-1 and TRBJ2-3; the table's D call, TRBD2, was not checked against the DNA. TRBV21-1 is listed as a pseudogene. The CDR3 is 16 residues long. CDR3: CASMGLGPLFTDTQYF. For the CDR3, the DNA is TGTGCCAGCATGGGTCTAGGGCCTCTTTTCACAGATACGCAGTATTTT.

This clonotype was counted between two and nine times. The rearrangement joins TRBV7-9 to TRBJ1-2; D call uncertain. CDR1 SEHNR and CDR2 FQNEAQ come from the germline V gene (reference sequence). V dropped 1 base and J dropped 5 bases, with 20 bases sitting between them. The CDR3 sequence is 17 residues long. The CDR3 region is CASSLGTDAPRPYGYTF. The DNA of the CDR3 is TGTGCCAGCAGCTTAGGGACGGACGCCCCCAGGCCTTATGGCTACACCTTC.

This clonotype has a single count. One junction end disagrees with the germline gene, perhaps due to a read error. The V and J genes are TRBV6-2 or TRBV6-3 and TRBJ2-1; D call uncertain. CDR1 and CDR2 from the germline V gene are MNHEY and SVGEGT. This CDR3 is 12 amino acids long. CDR3 nucleotides: TGTACCAGCAGTTCACCTTACAATGAGCAGTTCTTC. Protein sequence: CTSSSPYNEQFF.

The chain is built from TRBV4-3 and TRBJ2-3, with TRBD2 as a possible D gene (5 bases). Per germline, CDR1 LGHNA and CDR2 YSLEER. This CDR3 comprises 18 residues. Trimming pared 0 bases from V and 0 bases from J, leaving 16 bases between. The CDR3 nucleotides are TGCGCCAGCAGCCAAGAAACCGTGAGGGCAACTAGCACAGATACGCAGTATTTT. Encoded protein: CASSQETVRATSTDTQYF.

This chain uses TRBV7-3 with TRBJ2-1; 10 positions agree with TRBD2. V lost 5 bases and J lost 6; bases outside the gene matches: 7. This CDR3 is 15 amino acids long. Germline CDR1 SGHTA, CDR2 FQGTGA. The CDR3 loop reads CASSTSGMLGNEQFF. CDR3 nucleotides: TGTGCCAGCAGCACTAGCGGGATGCTTGGCAATGAGCAGTTCTTC.

The chain links TRBV7-9 to TRBJ2-2; D may be TRBD2 (6 bases). This CDR3 has 14 residues. The V gene lost 3 bases and the J gene lost 7 bases, with 12 bases spanning the gap. The germline V gene encodes CDR1 SEHNR and CDR2 FQNEAQ (reference sequence). CDR3 residues: CASSFGGTGGELFF. In nucleotides, the CDR3 is TGTGCCAGCAGCTTCGGCGGGACGGGCGGGGAGCTGTTTTTT.

The chain links TRBV6-2 or TRBV6-3 to TRBJ2-1; D possibly corresponds to TRBD2 (5 bases). The CDR3 length is 11 residues. Trimming took 10 bases from V and 10 from J, leaving 14 bases between them. Germline assignment: CDR1 MNHEY and CDR2 SVGEGT. CDR3 sequence reads: CATHRSGEQFF. The CDR3 nucleotides are TGTGCCACCCACCGGTCGGGAGAGCAGTTCTTC.

The V call is TRBV5-1, the J call TRBJ2-4; tentatively, D is TRBD2 (6 bases). Trimming pared 1 base from V and 13 bases from J, leaving 21 bases between. This CDR3 contains 15 residues. CDR1 and CDR2 from the germline V gene are SGHRS and YFSETQ. The CDR3 region is CASSLLPGPSRGQYF. In DNA form, the CDR3 reads TGCGCCAGCAGCTTGTTACCGGGACCGAGTCGGGGGCAGTACTTC.

J is TRBJ2-3 and V is TRBV4-3, with 9 nucleotides matching TRBD1. Germline lookup yields CDR1 LGHNA and CDR2 YSLEER. CDR3 size: 18 residues. The ends lost 2 bases at V and 1 base at J; junction bases unmatched: 10. The DNA for the CDR3 is TGCGCCAGCAGCCAATTACAGGGGGCGGTAATAGGCACAGATACGCAGTATTTT. It is translated as CASSQLQGAVIGTDTQYF.

The chain has TRBV14 and TRBJ2-5, with 8 nucleotides matching TRBD2. The DNA end favors TRBJ2-7, so the J call may be wrong. CDR3 length: 15 amino acids. Germline V gene data show CDR1 as SGHDN and CDR2 as FVKESK. The CDR3 loop reads CASSLHLAGKYEQYF. For the CDR3, the DNA is TGTGCCAGCAGCCTCCACCTAGCGGGCAAATACGAGCAGTACTTC.

The chain is built from TRBV4-2 and TRBJ2-7, with D maybe TRBD1 (6 bases). The V and J ends lost 4 bases and 7 bases respectively, with 26 bases between them. This CDR3 has 17 residues. Per germline, CDR1 LGHNA and CDR2 YNFKEQ. The CDR3 DNA reads TGTGCCAGCAGCCCCTCCGGCGGCAGGGGCTCCTACAATGAGCAGTACTTC. Translated: CASSPSGGRGSYNEQYF.

The gene calls are TRBV7-3 and TRBJ2-3; possibly TRBD1 for D (6 bases). The CDR3 is 16 amino acids. Trimming removed 4 bases at V and 2 bases at J, with 16 bases between. CDR1 and CDR2 (germline): SGHTA, FQGTGA. CDR3 protein: CASSSNQGRPTDTQYF. The CDR3 coding sequence is TGTGCCAGCAGCTCAAATCAGGGGCGTCCCACAGATACGCAGTATTTT.

A few counts support this clonotype. J is TRBJ1-6 and V is TRBV21-1; the table names TRBD1, a call not compared with the DNA. TRBV21-1 represents a pseudogene. The CDR3 is made up of 13 amino acids. The CDR3 sequence: CASRPGGNSPLHF. CDR3 bases: TGTGCCAGCAGACCAGGGGGTAATTCACCCCTCCACTTT.

This clonotype was recorded a few times. The CDR3 bases are TGTGCCAGCAGCGTAGAGGCTAGCTCCGAGCAGTACTTC. Translation: CASSVEASSEQYF. This chain links TRBV7-2 with TRBJ2-7; a weak D match, TRBD2 (5 bases). Germline assignment: CDR1 SGHTA and CDR2 FQGNSA. V was clipped by 5 bases and J by 6 bases, with 14 bases between them. This CDR3 comprises 13 residues.

This clonotype was seen a few times. V is TRBV4-2 and J is TRBJ2-1, with a tentative D call TRBD2 (5 bases). V was shortened by 5 bases and J by 0 bases, with 17 bases between the two germline ends. The CDR3 is made up of 17 amino acids. Germline loops: CDR1 LGHNA, CDR2 YNFKEQ. CDR3 DNA sequence: TGTGCCAGCAGCAGGGATATAGCGTCAAGCTCCTACAATGAGCAGTTCTTC. Translated: CASSRDIASSSYNEQFF.

The rearrangement links TRBV5-1 to TRBJ1-2, with D tentatively TRBD1 (6 bases). V was shortened by 5 bases and J by 7 bases, with 18 bases between the two germline ends. The CDR3 is 14 residues long. Per the germline V gene, CDR1 is SGHRS and CDR2 is YFSETQ. The CDR3 DNA reads as TGCGCCAGCAGTTTTGAGGGGGGATCGGGTGGCTACACCTTC. It encodes CASSFEGGSGGYTF. The full variable domain, in which reference TRBV5-1 and TRBJ1-2 provide the parts outside the CDR3, is KAGVTQTPRYLIKTRGQQVTLSCSPISGHRSVSWYQQTPGQGLQFLFEYFSETQRNKGNFPGRFSGRQFSNSRSEMNVSTLELGDSALYLCASSFEGGSGGYTFGSGTRLTVV.

The chain uses TRBV18 and TRBJ2-5; 8 bases agree with TRBD1. Germline values: CDR1 KGHSH, CDR2 LQKENI. V was clipped by 4 bases and J by 5 bases; unmatched bases: 9. The CDR3 contains 15 residues. The CDR3: CASSLRTGMEETQYF. CDR3 coding DNA: TGTGCCAGCTCACTGAGGACAGGGATGGAGGAGACCCAGTACTTC.

The chain employs TRBV20-1 and TRBJ2-7; 10 bases align to TRBD2. CDR1 DFQATT and CDR2 SNEGSKA come from the germline V gene (reference sequence). With V trimmed by 3 bases and J by 5 bases, 10 bases remained unmatched. There are 15 residues in the CDR3. The CDR3 DNA is TGCAGTGCTAGGGATCCTAGCGGGAGATGGGACGAGCAGTACTTC. Protein: CSARDPSGRWDEQYF.

This rearrangement joins TRBV7-2 to TRBJ2-1; 9 nucleotides match TRBD2. This CDR3 contains 16 residues. J was trimmed by 10 bases and V by 2 bases; bases with no gene match: 12. The V gene's germline CDR1 is SGHTA and CDR2 FQGNSA. The CDR3 DNA reads as TGTGCCAGCAGCTTAAGCGGGACTAGCCCACATTTGGAGCAGTTCTTC. Its translation: CASSLSGTSPHLEQFF.

As regards this clonotype: One end of the junction varies from germline; a read error may be responsible. The chain has TRBV7-2 and TRBJ2-2; tentative D call: TRBD2 (5 bases). This CDR3 comprises 14 residues. Germline-derived CDR1 and CDR2 are SGHTA and FQGNSA. CDR3 in amino acids: CASSLLRATGERFF. The DNA for the CDR3 is TGTGCCAGCAGCCTACTCCGGGCCACCGGGGAGCGGTTTTTT.

The J gene is TRBJ2-7, the V gene TRBV30; D perhaps matches TRBD2 (6 bases). Trimming left V 2 bases short and J 7 bases short, with 15 bases between. The CDR3 runs to 13 residues. Germline CDR1 and CDR2: GTSNPN and SVGIG (reference sequence). The CDR3 coding sequence is TGTGCCTGGAGTCCGCGGAGGGTGAGGGAGCAGTACTTC. As protein: CAWSPRRVREQYF.

V and J are TRBV2 and TRBJ2-5; TRBD2 is a possible D gene (5 bases). The germline gives CDR1 SNHLY, CDR2 FYNNEI. Deletions cut 6 bases from V and 3 bases from J, with 8 bases between. The CDR3 loop spans 12 amino acids. CDR3 bases: TGTGCCAGCAGGATAGCGAAAGAGACCCAGTACTTC. This sequence encodes CASRIAKETQYF.

V usage is TRBV29-1 and J usage is TRBJ2-1; no clear D gene. V was clipped by 8 bases and J by 3 bases, with 11 bases between them. Germline V CDR1 and CDR2: SQVTM, ANQGSEA. This CDR3 is 12 amino acids long. CDR3 region: CSLGRGYNEQFF. The CDR3 bases are TGCAGCCTCGGCCGAGGCTACAATGAGCAGTTCTTC.